The present TCR beta chain was sequenced within a study of T-cell reconstitution after alpha-beta-depleted transplantation in children. The CDR3 runs 15 residues. Per the germline V gene, CDR1 is SEHNR and CDR2 is FQNEAQ (reference sequence). V trimming: 4 bases; J trimming: 4 bases; junction bases outside the gene matches: 5. TCRbeta library preparation incorporated unique molecular identifiers. TCRdb re-called the PCR reads with MiXCR, one entry per CDR3 protein. The table shows more than 60,000 distinct CDR3 sequences, with around 6.6% occurring only once. This clonotype originated in a human donor who donated a stem cell graft to a child with acute lymphoblastic leukemia. The sequencing used PBMCs from the stem cell graft donor, collected from the stem cell graft. J is TRBJ1-3 and V is TRBV7-9, with 9 bases matching TRBD1. CDR3 loop: CASSYRGPRGNTIYF. Written as DNA, the CDR3 is TGTGCCAGCAGCTACAGGGGGCCGCGGGGAAACACCATATATTTT.